This TCR beta chain was documented in a study of T-cell memory formation after mild COVID-19. Across the whole study: TCR clusters were largely donor specific.

The CDR3 length is 15 residues. V was clipped by 3 bases and J by 2 bases, with 11 bases between them. Germline V CDR1 and CDR2: SGHAT, FQDESV (reference sequence). It was 5'RACE with constant-segment primers that produced the TCR alpha and TCR beta cDNA libraries, which carried sample barcodes and UMIs. TCRdb re-called the 5' RACE reads through MiXCR, storing one row per CDR3 protein. The sample has roughly 100,000 distinct CDR3 sequences; over 15% are singletons. Study-level findings and limits: Clones contracting day 15 to 85 were balanced CD4/CD8; later expanders leaned CD4+. Some responding clones appeared in pre-infection memory, suggesting cross-reactive memory joined.

As regards this clonotype: Antigen: not known.

V and J are TRBV11-1 and TRBJ2-1; tentatively, D is TRBD2 (7 bases). The receptor was derived from an adult woman who had mild COVID-19 (a few samples of this study predate the infection). Cell type and time point are not known. Sequenced: PBMCs or a T cell subset sorted from them (not recorded which). The CDR3 DNA reads TGTGCCAGCAGCTTGGGCGGGGGCACCTACAATGAGCAGTTCTTC. Translated, it gives CASSLGGGTYNEQFF.